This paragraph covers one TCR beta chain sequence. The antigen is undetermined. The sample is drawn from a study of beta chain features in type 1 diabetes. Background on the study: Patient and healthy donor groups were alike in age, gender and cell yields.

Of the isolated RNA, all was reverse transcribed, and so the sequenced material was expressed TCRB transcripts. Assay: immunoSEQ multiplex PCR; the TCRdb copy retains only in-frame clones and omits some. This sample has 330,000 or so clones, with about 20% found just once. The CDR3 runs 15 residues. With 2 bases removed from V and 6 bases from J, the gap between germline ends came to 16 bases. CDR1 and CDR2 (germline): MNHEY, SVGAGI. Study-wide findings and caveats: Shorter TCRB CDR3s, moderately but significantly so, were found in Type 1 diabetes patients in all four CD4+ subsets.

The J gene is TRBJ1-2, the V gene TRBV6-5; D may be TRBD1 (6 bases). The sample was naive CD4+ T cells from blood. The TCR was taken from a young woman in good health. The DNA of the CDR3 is TGTGCCAGCAGTTACGACGAGAACAGGGATAATGGCTACACCTTC. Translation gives CASSYDENRDNGYTF.